The 14 T cell receptor beta chains listed next were all sequenced from one sample in a study of T cell changes during pregnancy in multiple sclerosis. TCRdb's copy holds only in-frame clones and misses some; the assay was immunoSEQ multiplex PCR. The top ten hold about 6.4% of the sample, which has 25,000 to 40,000 clones, around nine tenths seen once. Specimen: CD8+ T cells from peripheral blood mononuclear cells, collected in the second trimester of pregnancy. The receptors stem from a female donor with multiple sclerosis, enrolled in a pregnancy study.

The rearrangement joins TRBV6-5 to TRBJ1-4; 7 positions agree with TRBD1. CDR3 length: 14 amino acids. Looked up from germline, CDR1 is MNHEY and CDR2 is SVGAGI. V was clipped by 5 bases and J by 8 bases; unmatched bases: 8. The CDR3 reads CASSRRQGLEKLFF. Written as DNA, the CDR3 is TGTGCCAGCAGTCGCAGACAGGGCTTGGAAAAACTGTTTTTT.

As for this clone: A much larger clone lies a single base off, so this may be a read error. Different DNA sequences within this sample yield the same CDR3. The rearrangement joins TRBV6-4 to TRBJ2-1; 11 nucleotides match TRBD2. There are 15 residues in the CDR3. Germline lookup yields CDR1 MRHNA and CDR2 SNTAGT. With V trimmed by 2 bases and J by 3 bases, 0 bases remained unmatched. The CDR3 loop is CASSDGTSGYNEQFF. The CDR3 DNA is TGTGCCAGCAGTGACGGGACTAGCGGCTACAATGAGCAGTTCTTC.

The chain recombines TRBV7-8 with TRBJ2-7, with no clear D. Germline V gene lookup returns CDR1 SGHVS and CDR2 FQNEAQ. This CDR3 is built from 14 residues. V shed 0 bases and J shed 0 bases, with 6 bases lying between them. In nucleotides, the CDR3 is TGTGCCAGCAGCTTAGCCCCCTACTCCTACGAGCAGTACTTC. Amino acids: CASSLAPYSYEQYF.

The rearrangement links TRBV4-3 to TRBJ1-2; a possible D gene is TRBD1 (5 bases). Germline V lookup: CDR1 LGHNA, CDR2 YSLEER. The CDR3 length is 15 residues. Trimming pared 1 base from V and 2 bases from J, leaving 11 bases between. DNA for the CDR3: TGCGCCAGCAGCCAAGGGCAGGGATCGAACTATGGCTACACCTTC. Residues: CASSQGQGSNYGYTF.

The V gene is TRBV18, the J gene TRBJ1-1; D uncertain. Trimming left V 6 bases short and J 4 bases short, with 6 bases between. CDR3 length: 11 amino acids. Germline CDR1 is KGHSH and CDR2 is LQKENI. This CDR3 reads CASSRLTEAFF. CDR3 DNA sequence: TGTGCCAGCTCGCGGCTCACTGAAGCTTTCTTT.

The V call is TRBV7-6, the J call TRBJ2-1; D is ambiguous. Germline lookup yields CDR1 SGHVS and CDR2 FNYEAQ. CDR3 length: 14 amino acids. Trimming stripped 2 bases from V and 8 bases from J, with 13 bases between. The DNA of the CDR3 is TGTGCCAGCAGCTTAAATGGCGGTTACGATGAGCAGTTCTTC. Translating gives CASSLNGGYDEQFF.

The chain couples TRBV6-5 to TRBJ2-5; TRBD1 matches 7 bases. V was pared by 4 bases and J by 2 bases, with 4 bases of the junction left unmatched. This CDR3 has 14 residues. The germline V gene encodes CDR1 MNHEY and CDR2 SVGAGI. The CDR3 reads CASSFTGAQETQYF. The CDR3 DNA reads as TGTGCCAGCAGTTTTACAGGGGCGCAAGAGACCCAGTACTTC.

V gene TRBV7-9 combines with J gene TRBJ1-2; D is undetermined. This CDR3 has 13 residues. CDR1 and CDR2 from the germline V gene are SEHNR and FQNEAQ (reference sequence). Trimming cost V 5 bases and J 3 bases, with 10 bases left between them. For the CDR3, the DNA is TGTGCCAGCAGCAGTACCGAGTACTATGGCTACACCTTC. As protein: CASSSTEYYGYTF.

The chain recombines TRBV6-1 with TRBJ1-2; D gene unclear. V was trimmed by 1 base and J by 0 bases, leaving 12 bases between them. Per the germline V gene, CDR1 is MNHNS and CDR2 is SASEGT. This CDR3 is built from 16 residues. The CDR3 DNA reads TGTGCCAGCAGTGAAGAAAACATCCCAGCTAACTATGGCTACACCTTC. It translates to CASSEENIPANYGYTF.

The rearrangement uses TRBV9 and TRBJ1-2; D may be TRBD1 (5 bases). The CDR3 is 16 amino acids. V was trimmed by 0 bases and J by 0 bases, leaving 12 bases between them. Germline V gene lookup returns CDR1 SGDLS and CDR2 YYNGEE. CDR3 protein: CASSVAPDRTNYGYTF. Written as DNA, the CDR3 is TGTGCCAGCAGCGTAGCTCCCGACAGAACTAACTATGGCTACACCTTC.

The chain uses TRBV7-3 and TRBJ2-3; D remains ambiguous. V was trimmed by 5 bases and J by 1 base, leaving 19 bases between them. This CDR3 has 17 residues. Germline V gene data show CDR1 as SGHTA and CDR2 as FQGTGA. CDR3 in amino acids: CASSDAHGFYGTDTQYF. In nucleotides, the CDR3 is TGTGCCAGCAGCGATGCCCACGGGTTCTACGGCACAGATACGCAGTATTTT.

J is TRBJ2-7 and V is TRBV5-3; TRBD1 is a possible D gene (6 bases). TRBV5-3 counts as an open reading frame of uncertain function. V gave up 3 bases and J gave up 5 bases, with 12 bases separating them. The CDR3 contains 13 residues. Written as DNA, the CDR3 is TGTGCCAGAAGCTCACAGGGCGTCCACGAGCAGTACTTC. Translation: CARSSQGVHEQYF.

The chain uses TRBV19 and TRBJ2-7; 10 nucleotides match TRBD2. Germline V gene data show CDR1 as LNHDA and CDR2 as SQIVND (reference sequence). J gave up 0 bases and V 5 bases, and 19 bases lay outside the gene matches. The CDR3 runs to 20 residues. The DNA of the CDR3 is TGTGCCAGTAGTCCGGACTTTGAGTCTAGCGGGAGTCCGTCCTCCTACGAGCAGTACTTC. It translates to CASSPDFESSGSPSSYEQYF. Full variable domain (remainder filled in from reference TRBV19 and TRBJ2-7): DGGITQSPKYLFRKEGQNVTLSCEQNLNHDAMYWYRQDPGQGLRLIYYSQIVNDFQKGDIAEGYSVSREKKESFPLTVTSAQKNPTAFYLCASSPDFESSGSPSSYEQYFGPGTRLTVT.

The CDR3 is CASSIPSDTQYF. In DNA, the CDR3 is TGTGCCAGTAGTATTCCGTCCGATACGCAGTATTTT. The V call is TRBV19, the J call TRBJ2-3; no firm D call. V was clipped by 3 bases and J by 6 bases, with 7 bases between them. The CDR3 has 12 amino acids. Germline loops: CDR1 LNHDA, CDR2 SQIVND (reference sequence).